Listed below are T cell receptor beta chains from one sample, sequenced in a study of T cells after somatic rescue of genetic block. Profiling relied on immunoSEQ multiplex PCR, and the TCRdb table lists in-frame clones only, not all of them. Of under 150,000 clones listed, about 93% are singletons. The sequencing input was peripheral blood mononuclear cells (PBMCs). These receptors originate from a woman between 18 and 29 years old. The CDR3 runs from the conserved cysteine through the conserved F or W. The order of the fields is clone size, CDR3 length, J gene, V gene, D gene, CDR3 DNA, CDR3 protein. The D gene is left open where the match is weak. Rows may omit the clone size; those that give it use once, few, many or a size class.

NA | 16 | TRBJ2-3 | TRBV7-2 | TRBD2 | TGTGCCAGCAGCTTGGGCGGGGGGTCAGGCACAGATACGCAGTATTTT | CASSLGGGSGTDTQYF
NA | 15 | TRBJ2-5 | TRBV15 | NA | TGTGCCACCAGCAGAGACGGCCGGAGTCAAGAGACCCAGTACTTC | CATSRDGRSQETQYF
NA | 14 | TRBJ1-1 | TRBV7-3 | NA | TGTGCCAGCAGCTCCACTCCCGGGACAAATGAAGCTTTCTTT | CASSSTPGTNEAFF
NA | 17 | TRBJ2-1 | TRBV5-6 | TRBD1 | TGTGCCAGCAGCTTCGTAGCTTGGACAGGGAGAGGCAATGAGCAGTTCTTC | CASSFVAWTGRGNEQFF
NA | 17 | TRBJ2-1 | TRBV9 | NA | TGTGCCAGCAGCCCCGATCGGGGGAGAGGGCCCTACAATGAGCAGTTCTTC | CASSPDRGRGPYNEQFF
NA | 16 | TRBJ2-7 | TRBV4-3 | TRBD1 | TGCGCCAGCAGCCAAGATGGAGGGACAGGGGTCTACGAGCAGTACTTC | CASSQDGGTGVYEQYF
NA | 13 | TRBJ2-3 | TRBV5-1 | NA | TGCGCCAGCAGCTCCAAAGCCACAGATACGCAGTATTTT | CASSSKATDTQYF
NA | 18 | TRBJ2-1 | TRBV29-1 | TRBD2 | TGCAGCTGGGGGGGTGGCCTAGCGGGCGAATTCTCCTACAATGAGCAGTTCTTC | CSWGGGLAGEFSYNEQFF
NA | 16 | TRBJ2-2 | TRBV4-1 | NA | TGCGCCAGCAGCCAAGAAGTTAGCCTGAACACCGGGGAGCTGTTTTTT | CASSQEVSLNTGELFF
NA | 15 | TRBJ1-1 | TRBV7-9 | TRBD1 | TGTGCCAGCAGCTTACGGACAGGTATGAACACTGAAGCTTTCTTT | CASSLRTGMNTEAFF
once | 14 | TRBJ2-7 | TRBV4-3 | NA | TGCGCCAGCAGACCCGACAGAAGCTCCTACGAGCAGTACTTC | CASRPDRSSYEQYF
few | 15 | TRBJ1-1 | TRBV9 | TRBD1 | TGTGCCAGCAGCGTAGGTGTAGACAGGGACACTGAAGCTTTCTTT | CASSVGVDRDTEAFF
few | 13 | TRBJ1-1 | TRBV13 | NA | TGTGCCAGCAGCTTAACTAAGAACACTGAAGCTTTCTTT | CASSLTKNTEAFF
once | 19 | TRBJ2-3 | TRBV18 | TRBD2 | TGTGCCAGCTCACCGCCACTCGGACTAGCGGGGGATCACACAGATACGCAGTATTTT | CASSPPLGLAGDHTDTQYF
NA | 16 | TRBJ2-7 | TRBV15 | TRBD1 | TGTGCCACCAGCAGAGATCTCCCGACAGGGTGGGACGAGCAGTACTTC | CATSRDLPTGWDEQYF
once | 13 | TRBJ1-2 | TRBV29-1 | NA | TGCAGCGTCCGGGAGGGGGGGAACTATGGCTACACCTTC | CSVREGGNYGYTF
NA | 13 | TRBJ1-5 | TRBV27 | NA | TGTGCCAGCAGTTTAGGGCCTCCACAGCCCCAGCATTTT | CASSLGPPQPQHF
NA | 11 | TRBJ1-1 | TRBV30 | NA | TGTGCCTGGAGGGCGGGGACAGAAGCTTTCTTT | CAWRAGTEAFF
NA | 18 | TRBJ2-2 | TRBV28 | NA | TGTGCCAGCAGTCAACCCCATACAGGGCCGACGAACACCGGGGAGCTGTTTTTT | CASSQPHTGPTNTGELFF
NA | 12 | TRBJ1-2 | TRBV19 | NA | TGTGCCAGTAGTAGTAAGGCTGATGGCTACACCTTC | CASSSKADGYTF
NA | 17 | TRBJ2-1 | TRBV11-2 | NA | TGTGCCAGCAGCTCCTCTTTCGGGGGGCTTGTTGAGAATGAGCAGTTCTTC | CASSSSFGGLVENEQFF
NA | 15 | TRBJ1-6 | TRBV2 | NA | TGTGCCAGCAGTTTTTCCGGCTCCTATAATTCACCCCTCCACTTT | CASSFSGSYNSPLHF
NA | 17 | TRBJ1-6 | TRBV27 | NA | TGTGCCAGCAGTTTGGGGGACCCCAGCTCCTATAATTCACCCCTCCACTTT | CASSLGDPSSYNSPLHF
NA | 16 | TRBJ2-7 | TRBV4-3 | TRBD1 | TGCGCCAGCAGCCAAGGGGCTGGACAGGGCTCCTACGAGCAGTACTTC | CASSQGAGQGSYEQYF
NA | 14 | TRBJ2-7 | TRBV7-9 | TRBD1 | TGTGCCAGCAGTTACGACAGGGGCGGCAACGAGCAGTACTTC | CASSYDRGGNEQYF
NA | 15 | TRBJ2-7 | TRBV27 | TRBD2 | TGTGCCAGCAGTTCCCCAATAGCGGGGGATTACGAGCAGTACTTC | CASSSPIAGDYEQYF
NA | 17 | TRBJ2-1 | TRBV27 | NA | TGTGCCAGCAGTTATGTCAGGGCGGTATTAGATGGCAATGAGCAGTTCTTC | CASSYVRAVLDGNEQFF
NA | 18 | TRBJ2-2 | TRBV27 | NA | TGTGCCAGCAGTTTAGGGGACCCCGGGACGCGTCTCACCGGGGAGCTGTTTTTT | CASSLGDPGTRLTGELFF
NA | 19 | TRBJ2-2 | TRBV19 | TRBD2 | TGTGCCAGTAGTATAGACCCCCCCGTTAGCGGGGGGGCCAATAGGGAGCTGTTTTTT | CASSIDPPVSGGANRELFF
NA | 15 | TRBJ2-1 | TRBV9 | NA | TGTGCCAGCAGCCCTCGAAGGGAGCCCGGAGAAGAGCAGTTCTTC | CASSPRREPGEEQFF
NA | 16 | TRBJ2-2 | TRBV4-3 | TRBD1 | TGCGCCAGCAGCCAAGATACGCAGGGGGCCACCGGGGAGCTGTTTTTT | CASSQDTQGATGELFF
NA | 14 | TRBJ1-2 | TRBV7-6 | NA | TGTGCCAGCAGCCCCTCCCGGGGGCCTAATGGCTACACCTTC | CASSPSRGPNGYTF
NA | 14 | TRBJ2-7 | TRBV18 | TRBD1 | TGTGCCAGCTCAATTGGGCAGGGGGCTCGCGAGCAGTACTTC | CASSIGQGAREQYF
NA | 13 | TRBJ2-3 | TRBV29-1 | TRBD2 | TGCAGCGGACCCTCTAGCGGGGGGGATACGCAGTATTTT | CSGPSSGGDTQYF
NA | 15 | TRBJ1-4 | TRBV19 | NA | TGTGCCAGTAGTACCAGGGGTGCAACTAATGAAAAACTGTTTTTT | CASSTRGATNEKLFF
NA | 12 | TRBJ2-5 | TRBV7-9 | NA | TGTGCCAGCAGCTCGGATAAAGAGACCCAGTACTTC | CASSSDKETQYF
NA | 12 | TRBJ1-2 | TRBV5-4 | NA | TGTGCCAGCAGCCCGGGACTCATTGGCTACACCTTC | CASSPGLIGYTF
NA | 15 | TRBJ1-2 | TRBV2 | TRBD1 | TGTGCCAGCAGTACAGGACAGGGCAGGTTGCGTGGCTACACCTTC | CASSTGQGRLRGYTF
once | 15 | TRBJ1-1 | TRBV28 | NA | TGTGCCAGCAGTTTTAGGGGAATATTGAACACTGAAGCTTTCTTT | CASSFRGILNTEAFF
NA | 13 | TRBJ2-7 | TRBV7-8 | NA | TGTGCCAGCAGCTTGGGACTTTTCTACGAGCAGTACTTC | CASSLGLFYEQYF